The entry that follows covers one T cell receptor beta chain sequence. This clonotype was picked up many times. Which antigen it targets is not known. Qualities for individual bases were not recorded, and no much larger clone is one base off. Graves' hyperthyroidism was defined as stable when no progression to ophthalmopathy occurred over 18 months of follow-up. The hyperthyroidism patients were between 18 and 65 years old and newly diagnosed, with a disease duration of less than 2 months. The study excluded patients with uncontrolled infections, other autoimmune diseases, pregnancy or lactation. Diagnoses were established on the basis of clinical symptoms, serum thyroxine and TRAb, thyroid ultrasound, and orbital computed tomography. PBMCs were separated from around 9.1 ml of fresh peripheral blood using Ficoll-Paque density gradient centrifugation. Total RNA was extracted with Trizol reagent, and quality was checked on an Agilent 2100 Bioanalyzer.

This sample is drawn from a study of T cells in Graves' hyperthyroidism and ophthalmopathy (dated by TCRdb to between 2019 and 2020). Background for the entire study: Peripheral blood was collected at initial diagnosis, before any treatment. To identify distinguishing TCR V-J signatures, a discovery cohort of 100 patients was used, comprising 43 with Graves' ophthalmopathy and under 60 with stable Graves' hyperthyroidism. Thyroid tissue and blood T-cell repertoires from about six Graves' hyperthyroidism patients were also compared in the study. TCR Vbeta CDR3 sequencing of 120 to 150 peripheral blood samples (about 45 ophthalmopathy, some 75 hyperthyroidism and approximately 17 progressor patients) is reported in the paper. Prospective prediction of ophthalmopathy was tested in an independent validation cohort consisting of some 18 hyperthyroidism patients and around 17 patients who later progressed to ophthalmopathy. After sampling, hyperthyroidism patients received methimazole starting at 30 mg daily, and ophthalmopathy patients received high-dose intravenous methylprednisolone. The roughly 100 discovery patients were randomly divided into training and test sets at a 7:3 ratio.

General study outcomes and caveats: Sample size was not statistically predetermined, and blinding of investigators to group allocation was not performed. In validation, progression to ophthalmopathy was predicted by the model with roughly 71% sensitivity and around 75% specificity, a median of approximately 6.5 months before onset. In cross-validation, a model built on a 13 V-J signature told ophthalmopathy apart from stable hyperthyroidism with approximately 90% sensitivity and approximately 81% specificity, and in testing the same model reached 80%/75%. Most expanded thyroid clonotypes (frequency above 0.001) were also detected in blood, a finding suggesting that blood repertoires may reflect thyroid immune responses.

CDR3 length: 13 amino acids, cysteine to phenylalanine. Of the read, only the CDR3 DNA is kept; its 39 bases are in frame from base 1. A distance of 7 bases separates the germline ends of V and J, which lose 1 base and 4 bases respectively. CDR1 and CDR2, looked up from the germline V gene, are SGHDN and FVKESK. The TCR beta CDR3 regions were amplified from RNA transcripts. A first-round RT-PCR of the TCR CDR3 used the HTBI primer set with the Qiagen OneStep RT-PCR kit. A second multiplex PCR round built the libraries, followed by size selection and purification. Libraries were sequenced paired-end with 100 bp reads on an Illumina HiSeq2000. The authors' pipeline ran thus. SOAPnuke was used to process the raw data, removing reads that contained adapters or uncalled bases, had a mean Phred below 15, or lacked an exact match to the constant primer or identifier. High-quality paired reads were merged using COPE v1.2.5, and each unique nucleotide sequence was defined as a clonotype. Clonotypes were aligned to IMGT TRBV, TRBD and TRBJ reference segments using MiTCR v1.1. Analysis was restricted to V-J combinations with a frequency above 0.0001, which covered about 99% of repertoires. The TCS score was defined as the ratio of F50 (clonal expansion) to E x V (chaos), calculated using BLOSUM62-based TCRdist between CDR3 peptides within each V-J. Welch's t-statistics and random forest reduced just over 500 V-J features to 13, which were used in a naive Bayes classifier (R e1071). TCRdb ran its own pipeline on the public reads, namely fastp trimming at Q25 and MiXCR clone calling, and kept in-frame beta chains. A single entry per CDR3 protein holds the most common genes and DNA from its merged rows. The V and J calls and clone size come from TCRdb's table, not from the authors' own analysis. Here the sample has about 400,000 distinct CDR3 sequences; just under 15% occur a single time. Of the sample, around a third falls within the top ten clones.

The TCR sequence derives from a woman in her 30s with Graves' hyperthyroidism. The chain joins TRBV14 to TRBJ1-2, with no confident D gene call. Material for sequencing was blood. The DNA is TGTGCCAGCAGCCAAGCTCGGAGCTATGGCTACACCTTC. Its coded protein is CASSQARSYGYTF.